The 14 T cell receptor beta chains presented below share a single source sample, sequenced in a study of beta chain features in type 1 diabetes. Reverse transcribing all isolated RNA meant expressed TCRB transcripts were sequenced. The table came from immunoSEQ multiplex PCR; TCRdb's copy has only in-frame clones and leaves some out. The repertoire holds 130,000 to 150,000 clones, about 13% seen once, with approximately 1.3% in the top ten. The antigens of these receptors remain unknown. Study observations and caveats: In all four CD4+ subsets, TCRB CDR3 length was significantly, moderately reduced in type 1 diabetes.

The sequenced sample was central memory CD4+ T cells from blood. Every receptor here comes from a man younger than 35 with type 1 diabetes.

The sample holds many counts of this clone. V and J are TRBV7-2 and TRBJ1-1; unclear D gene. CDR3 size: 13 residues. Germline values: CDR1 SGHTA, CDR2 FQGNSA. Trimming stripped 3 bases from V and 1 base from J, with 6 bases between. DNA of the CDR3: TGTGCCAGCAGCTTTAGTAGGAACACTGAAGCTTTCTTT. Translating it yields CASSFSRNTEAFF.

This clone was recorded a few times. A much larger clone lies a single base off, so this may be a read error. This CDR3 is also generated by other DNA sequences in the sample. This chain uses TRBV15 with TRBJ2-5, with D hard to call. Germline CDR1 LNHNV, CDR2 YYDKDF (reference sequence). Between the trimmed V and J ends, which lost 1 base and 7 bases, there was a span of 10 bases. The CDR3 runs to 13 residues. In DNA, the CDR3 is TGTGCCACCAGCAGAGGGGTACCGGGGACCCAGTACTTC. Its protein is CATSRGVPGTQYF.

This clone was recorded at least ten times. The chain links TRBV14 to TRBJ2-4; a possible D gene is TRBD1 (5 bases). Trimming left V 1 base short and J 13 bases short, with 11 bases between. The CDR3 extends over 12 amino acids. Germline V gene sequence: CDR1 SGHDN, CDR2 FVKESK. This CDR3 is CASSQGSRGQYF. CDR3 bases: TGTGCCAGCAGCCAAGGTTCTAGGGGCCAGTACTTC. Full variable domain (missing parts from reference TRBV14 and TRBJ2-4): EAGVTQFPSHSVIEKGQTVTLRCDPISGHDNLYWYRRVMGKEIKFLLHFVKESKQDESGMPNNRFLAERTGGTYSTLKVQPAELEDSGVYFCASSQGSRGQYFGAGTRLSVL.

This clone was observed many times. V is TRBV7-9 and J is TRBJ2-1; the D is unclear. The CDR3 is 12 amino acids. Germline assignment: CDR1 SEHNR and CDR2 FQNEAQ (reference sequence). Between the trimmed V and J ends, which lost 0 bases and 5 bases, there was a span of 2 bases. The CDR3 DNA follows: TGTGCCAGCAGCTTAGCGGACAATGAGCAGTTCTTC. The encoded protein is CASSLADNEQFF. Looking up the rest from reference TRBV7-9 and TRBJ2-1 gives the full variable domain: DTGVSQNPRHKITKRGQNVTFRCDPISEHNRLYWYRQTLGQGPEFLTYFQNEAQLEKSRLLSDRFSAERPKGSFSTLEIQRTEQGDSAMYLCASSLADNEQFFGPGTRLTVL.

This clone was seen many times. Other DNA sequences in the sample encode the same CDR3. This sequence joins TRBV14 and TRBJ2-1; D perhaps matches TRBD2 (7 bases). With 8 bases removed from V and 7 bases from J, the gap between germline ends came to 18 bases. The germline CDR1 and CDR2 sequences are SGHDN and FVKESK. This CDR3 has 14 residues. The CDR3 sequence is CASSPPGGGNEQFF. The DNA of the CDR3 is TGTGCCAGCTCTCCCCCGGGGGGCGGGAATGAGCAGTTCTTC.

The chain has TRBV4-2 and TRBJ1-5; 8 bases line up with TRBD1. Germline V gives CDR1 LGHNA, CDR2 YNFKEQ. The CDR3 runs 15 residues. Trimming cost V 5 bases and J 4 bases; bases outside gene matches: 7. CDR3 residues: CASSLQGAQNQPQHF. DNA for the CDR3: TGTGCCAGCAGCTTGCAGGGGGCTCAAAATCAGCCCCAGCATTTT.

This clone was counted only a few times. This chain joins TRBV29-1 and TRBJ2-5; D is perhaps TRBD2 (5 bases). The CDR3 runs 13 residues. V lost 7 bases, J lost 4 bases, and 16 bases lay in between. Germline CDR1 is SQVTM and CDR2 is ANQGSEA. CDR3 region: CSGGVSVSETQYF. The CDR3 DNA sequence: TGCAGCGGGGGAGTTAGCGTCTCAGAGACCCAGTACTTC.

The chain is built from TRBV6-6 and TRBJ2-1; D gene ambiguous. V lost 10 bases to trimming and J lost 0 bases, with 10 bases between them. This CDR3 has 13 amino acids. CDR1 is MNHNY and CDR2 is SVGAGI in the germline V gene (reference sequence). CDR3 sequence reads: CATNKGSYNEQFF. CDR3 in DNA: TGTGCCACCAATAAGGGCTCCTACAATGAGCAGTTCTTC.

This chain uses TRBV7-2 with TRBJ1-1; 9 nucleotides agree with TRBD1. Losses at the gene ends were 6 bases for V and 3 bases for J; bases not matched to a gene: 2. The CDR3 contains 13 residues. Germline CDR1 and CDR2: SGHTA and FQGNSA. Written as DNA, the CDR3 is TGTGCCAGCAGAAGACAGGGGGACACTGAAGCTTTCTTT. It yields the protein CASRRQGDTEAFF.

This clone was counted between two and nine times. This chain links TRBV29-1 with TRBJ1-1; TRBD1 matches at 7 bases. The junction had 13 bases not matched to a gene; V was cut back by 7 bases and J by 5 bases. The germline V gene encodes CDR1 SQVTM and CDR2 ANQGSEA. This CDR3 spans 14 amino acids. The CDR3, as DNA: TGCAGCGGAGACTACCCTTCAGGGGGAACTGAAGCTTTCTTT. It encodes CSGDYPSGGTEAFF.

This clone was counted only a few times. CDR3: CASSKTGGLGYTF. The CDR3 nucleotides read TGTGCCAGCAGTAAGACAGGGGGTTTAGGCTACACCTTC. The genes are TRBV27 and TRBJ1-2, with TRBD1 identical over 9 bases. Per the germline V gene, CDR1 is MNHEY and CDR2 is SMNVEV (reference sequence). CDR3 length: 13 amino acids. The V gene end was trimmed by 5 bases and the J gene end by 8 bases; junction bases not matched to a gene: 6.

This clone was detected only a few times. V is TRBV5-1 and J is TRBJ1-2; no clear D. The CDR3 spans 12 residues. In germline, CDR1 is SGHRS, CDR2 YFSETQ. V gave up 5 bases and J gave up 6 bases, with 11 bases separating them. CDR3 amino acids: CASSGTLNGYTF. The CDR3 DNA reads TGCGCCAGCAGTGGCACCTTGAATGGCTACACCTTC.

The chain employs TRBV4-2 and TRBJ2-2, with 8 bases identical to TRBD1. The V gene's germline CDR1 is LGHNA and CDR2 YNFKEQ. The V gene end was trimmed by 5 bases and the J gene end by 3 bases; junction bases not matched to a gene: 8. The CDR3 is 16 residues long. The CDR3 protein is CASSGRDRSDTGELFF. CDR3 nucleotides: TGTGCCAGCAGCGGCCGGGACAGGAGCGACACCGGGGAGCTGTTTTTT.

V gene TRBV7-6 combines with J gene TRBJ2-6; tentatively, D is TRBD1 (6 bases). The CDR3 is made up of 13 amino acids. Trimming pared 5 bases from V and 7 bases from J, leaving 9 bases between. Germline CDR1 and CDR2: SGHVS and FNYEAQ. The CDR3 DNA follows: TGTGCCAGCAGCACGGGACAAGCCAACGTCCTGACTTTC. This codes for CASSTGQANVLTF.